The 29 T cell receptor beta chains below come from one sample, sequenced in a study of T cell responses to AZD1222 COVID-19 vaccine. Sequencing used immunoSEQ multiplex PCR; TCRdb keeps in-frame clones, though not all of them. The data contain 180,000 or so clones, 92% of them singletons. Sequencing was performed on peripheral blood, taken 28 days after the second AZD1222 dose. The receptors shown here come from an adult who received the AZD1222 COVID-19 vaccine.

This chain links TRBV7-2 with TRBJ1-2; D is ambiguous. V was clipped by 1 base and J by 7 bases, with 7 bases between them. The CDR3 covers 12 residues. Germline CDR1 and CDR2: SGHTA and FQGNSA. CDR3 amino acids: CASSLDGSGYTF. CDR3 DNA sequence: TGTGCCAGCAGCTTAGACGGGAGTGGCTACACCTTC.

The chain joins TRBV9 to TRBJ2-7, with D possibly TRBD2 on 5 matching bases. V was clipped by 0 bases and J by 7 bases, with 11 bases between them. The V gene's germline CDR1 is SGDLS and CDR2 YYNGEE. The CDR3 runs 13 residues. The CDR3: CASSVGAVTEQYF. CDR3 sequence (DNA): TGTGCCAGCAGCGTAGGAGCGGTGACGGAGCAGTACTTC.

The CDR3 nucleotides are TGTGCCAGCGGCCATTCCTCCTACGAGCAGTACTTC. It translates to CASGHSSYEQYF. The chain employs TRBV12-3 or TRBV12-4 and TRBJ2-7, with D hard to call. The CDR3 is 12 residues long. V gave up 8 bases and J gave up 0 bases, with 8 bases separating them.

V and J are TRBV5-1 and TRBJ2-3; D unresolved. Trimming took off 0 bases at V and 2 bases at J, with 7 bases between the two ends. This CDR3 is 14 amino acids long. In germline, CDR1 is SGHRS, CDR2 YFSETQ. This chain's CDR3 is CASSLGATTDTQYF. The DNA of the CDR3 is TGCGCCAGCAGCTTGGGAGCCACCACAGATACGCAGTATTTT.

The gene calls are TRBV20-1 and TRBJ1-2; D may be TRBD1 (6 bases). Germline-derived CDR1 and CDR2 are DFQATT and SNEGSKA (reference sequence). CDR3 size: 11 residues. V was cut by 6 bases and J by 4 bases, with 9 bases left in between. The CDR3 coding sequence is TGCAGTGCCAGGGGAGTCTATGGCTACACCTTC. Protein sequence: CSARGVYGYTF.

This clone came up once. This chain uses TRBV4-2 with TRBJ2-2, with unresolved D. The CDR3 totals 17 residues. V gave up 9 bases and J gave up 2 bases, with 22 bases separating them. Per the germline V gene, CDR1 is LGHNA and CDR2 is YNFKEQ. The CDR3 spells CASTRVPAGINTGELFF. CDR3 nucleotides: TGTGCCAGTACCCGGGTTCCGGCAGGAATAAACACCGGGGAGCTGTTTTTT.

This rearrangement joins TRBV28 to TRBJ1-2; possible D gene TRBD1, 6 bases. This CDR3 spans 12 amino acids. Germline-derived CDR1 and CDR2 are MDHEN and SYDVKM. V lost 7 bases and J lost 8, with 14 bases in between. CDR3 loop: CASTRTVGGYTF. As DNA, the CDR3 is TGTGCCAGCACCAGGACAGTCGGAGGCTACACCTTC.

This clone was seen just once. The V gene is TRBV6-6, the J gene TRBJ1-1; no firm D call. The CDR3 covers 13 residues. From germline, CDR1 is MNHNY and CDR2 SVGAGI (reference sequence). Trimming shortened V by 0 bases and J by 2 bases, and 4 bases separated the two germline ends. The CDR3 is CASSYSVNTEAFF. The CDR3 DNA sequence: TGTGCCAGCAGTTACTCTGTCAACACTGAAGCTTTCTTT.

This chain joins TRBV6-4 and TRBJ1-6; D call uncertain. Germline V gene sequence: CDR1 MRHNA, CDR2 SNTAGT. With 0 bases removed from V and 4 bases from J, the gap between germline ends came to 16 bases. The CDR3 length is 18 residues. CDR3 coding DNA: TGTGCCAGCAGTGACTCTTTGAGGGTGCTCTTATATAATTCACCCCTCCACTTT. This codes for CASSDSLRVLLYNSPLHF.

CDR3 protein: CASSPTSLATNEKLFF. As DNA, the CDR3 is TGCGCCAGCAGCCCGACATCACTCGCAACTAATGAAAAACTGTTTTTT. The V call is TRBV4-3, the J call TRBJ1-4; D is ambiguous. Trimming stripped 4 bases from V and 0 bases from J, with 12 bases between. CDR3 length: 16 amino acids. Germline lookup yields CDR1 LGHNA and CDR2 YSLEER.

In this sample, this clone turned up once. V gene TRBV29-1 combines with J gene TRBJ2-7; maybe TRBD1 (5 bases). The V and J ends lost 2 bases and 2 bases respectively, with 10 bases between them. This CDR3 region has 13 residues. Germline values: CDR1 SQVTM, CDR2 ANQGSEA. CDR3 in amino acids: CSVEYDRPYEQYF. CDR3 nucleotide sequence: TGCAGCGTTGAATATGACAGACCCTACGAGCAGTACTTC.

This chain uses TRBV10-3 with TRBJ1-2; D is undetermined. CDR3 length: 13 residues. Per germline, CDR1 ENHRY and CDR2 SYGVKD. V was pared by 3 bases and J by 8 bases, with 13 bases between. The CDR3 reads CAISEPLLGGYTF. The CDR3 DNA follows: TGTGCCATCAGTGAACCCCTTTTGGGAGGCTACACCTTC.

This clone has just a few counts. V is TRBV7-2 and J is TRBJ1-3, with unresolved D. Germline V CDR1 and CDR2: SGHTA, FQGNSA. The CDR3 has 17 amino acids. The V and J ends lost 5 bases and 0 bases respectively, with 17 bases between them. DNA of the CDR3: TGTGCCAGCAGCCCCAATTTCGTCGCGAGCTCTGGAAACACCATATATTTT. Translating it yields CASSPNFVASSGNTIYF.

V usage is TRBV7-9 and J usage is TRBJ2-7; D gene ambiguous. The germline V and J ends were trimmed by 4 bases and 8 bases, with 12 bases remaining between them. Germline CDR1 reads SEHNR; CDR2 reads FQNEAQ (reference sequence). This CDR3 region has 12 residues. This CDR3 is CASSSSPAQQYF. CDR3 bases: TGTGCCAGCAGCTCCTCACCGGCTCAGCAGTACTTC.

The CDR3 sequence is CASSVGGTEAFF. CDR3 DNA: TGTGCCAGCAGTGTAGGGGGGACTGAAGCTTTCTTT. The J gene is TRBJ1-1, the V gene TRBV2, with D possibly TRBD1 on 6 matching bases. Trimming stripped 4 bases from V and 5 bases from J, with 8 bases between. The CDR3 sequence is 12 residues long. Looked up from germline, CDR1 is SNHLY and CDR2 is FYNNEI. Looking up the rest from reference TRBV2 and TRBJ1-1 gives the full variable domain: EPEVTQTPSHQVTQMGQEVILRCVPISNHLYFYWYRQILGQKVEFLVSFYNNEISEKSEIFDDQFSVERPDGSNFTLKIRSTKLEDSAMYFCASSVGGTEAFFGQGTRLTVV.

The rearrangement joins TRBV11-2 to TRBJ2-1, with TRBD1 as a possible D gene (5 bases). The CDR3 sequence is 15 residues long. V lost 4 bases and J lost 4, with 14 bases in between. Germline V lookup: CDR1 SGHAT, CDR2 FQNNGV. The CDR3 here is CASSSAGNLYNEQFF. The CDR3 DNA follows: TGTGCCAGCAGCTCGGCAGGGAATTTGTACAATGAGCAGTTCTTC.

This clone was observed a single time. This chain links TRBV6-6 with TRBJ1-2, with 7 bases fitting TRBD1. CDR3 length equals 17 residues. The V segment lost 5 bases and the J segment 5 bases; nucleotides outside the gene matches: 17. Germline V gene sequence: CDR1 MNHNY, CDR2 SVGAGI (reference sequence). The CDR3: CASSPWGVTGSMYGYTF. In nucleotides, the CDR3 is TGTGCCAGCAGTCCCTGGGGGGTGACAGGGTCGATGTATGGCTACACCTTC.

CDR3 sequence reads: CASSLPRGRRRGNTEAFF. In DNA form, the CDR3 reads TGCGCCAGCAGCCTCCCCAGGGGGCGCCGGCGGGGGAACACTGAAGCTTTCTTT. The chain uses TRBV5-1 and TRBJ1-1; 8 nucleotides match TRBD1. Unmatched junction bases numbered 15, after V lost 4 bases and J lost 1 base. CDR1 SGHRS and CDR2 YFSETQ come from the germline V gene. The CDR3 totals 18 residues.

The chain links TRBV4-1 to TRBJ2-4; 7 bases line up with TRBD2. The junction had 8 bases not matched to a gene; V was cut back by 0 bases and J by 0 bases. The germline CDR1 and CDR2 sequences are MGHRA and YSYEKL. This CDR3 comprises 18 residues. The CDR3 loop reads CASSQDKGTTSAKNIQYF. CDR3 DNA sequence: TGCGCCAGCAGCCAAGATAAAGGGACTACCTCAGCCAAAAACATTCAGTACTTC.

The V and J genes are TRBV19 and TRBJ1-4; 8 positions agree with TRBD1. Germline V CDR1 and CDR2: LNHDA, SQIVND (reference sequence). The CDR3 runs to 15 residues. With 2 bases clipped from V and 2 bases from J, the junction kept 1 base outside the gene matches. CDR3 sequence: CASSIQGATNEKLFF. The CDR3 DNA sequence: TGTGCCAGTAGTATACAGGGGGCCACTAATGAAAAACTGTTTTTT.

The CDR3 region is CSVWVNEQFF. The DNA for the CDR3 is TGCAGCGTTTGGGTGAATGAGCAGTTCTTC. This chain uses TRBV29-1 with TRBJ2-1; no reliable D call. Germline values: CDR1 SQVTM, CDR2 ANQGSEA. This CDR3 has 10 amino acids. V was shortened by 5 bases and J by 7 bases, with 6 bases between the two germline ends.

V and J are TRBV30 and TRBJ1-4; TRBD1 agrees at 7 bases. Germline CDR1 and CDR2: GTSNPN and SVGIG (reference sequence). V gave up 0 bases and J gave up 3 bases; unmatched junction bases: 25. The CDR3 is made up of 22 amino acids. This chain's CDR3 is CAWSVGGTTRFGEWVPNEKLFF. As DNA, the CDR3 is TGTGCCTGGAGTGTAGGGGGCACTACCCGCTTCGGGGAGTGGGTTCCTAATGAAAAACTGTTTTTT.

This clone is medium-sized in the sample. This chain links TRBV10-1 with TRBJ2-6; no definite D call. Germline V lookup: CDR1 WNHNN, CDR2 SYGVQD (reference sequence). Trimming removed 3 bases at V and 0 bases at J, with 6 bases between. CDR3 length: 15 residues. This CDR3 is CASSDRTSGANVLTF. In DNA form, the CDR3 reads TGCGCCAGCAGTGATCGGACCTCTGGGGCCAACGTCCTGACTTTC.

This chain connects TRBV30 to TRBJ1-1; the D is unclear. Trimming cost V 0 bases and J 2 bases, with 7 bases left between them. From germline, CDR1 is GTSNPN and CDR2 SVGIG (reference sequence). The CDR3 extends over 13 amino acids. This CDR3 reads CAWSVSVNTEAFF. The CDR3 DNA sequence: TGTGCCTGGAGTGTATCGGTAAACACTGAAGCTTTCTTT. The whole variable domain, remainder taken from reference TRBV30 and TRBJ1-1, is SQTIHQWPATLVQPVGSPLSLECTVEGTSNPNLYWYRQAAGRGLQLLFYSVGIGQISSEVPQNLSASRPQDRQFILSSKKLLLSDSGFYLCAWSVSVNTEAFFGQGTRLTVV.

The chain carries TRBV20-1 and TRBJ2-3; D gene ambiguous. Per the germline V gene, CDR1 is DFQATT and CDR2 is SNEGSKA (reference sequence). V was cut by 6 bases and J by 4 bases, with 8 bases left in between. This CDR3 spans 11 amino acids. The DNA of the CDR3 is TGCAGTGCCCAGGCGGCAGATACGCAGTATTTT. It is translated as CSAQAADTQYF.

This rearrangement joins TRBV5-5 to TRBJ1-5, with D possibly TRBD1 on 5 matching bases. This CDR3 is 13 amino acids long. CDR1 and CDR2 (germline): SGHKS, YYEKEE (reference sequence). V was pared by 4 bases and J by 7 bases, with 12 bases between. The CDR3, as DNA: TGTGCCAGCAGCGCCTCGGGGGTCCAGCCCCAGCATTTT. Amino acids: CASSASGVQPQHF.

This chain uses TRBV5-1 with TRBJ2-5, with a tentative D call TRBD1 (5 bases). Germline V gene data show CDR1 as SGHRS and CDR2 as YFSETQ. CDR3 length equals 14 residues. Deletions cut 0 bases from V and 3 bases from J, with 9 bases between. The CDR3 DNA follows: TGCGCCAGCAGCTTGGGGCCAGGGAAAGAGACCCAGTACTTC. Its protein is CASSLGPGKETQYF. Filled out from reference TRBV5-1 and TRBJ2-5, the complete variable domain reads KAGVTQTPRYLIKTRGQQVTLSCSPISGHRSVSWYQQTPGQGLQFLFEYFSETQRNKGNFPGRFSGRQFSNSRSEMNVSTLELGDSALYLCASSLGPGKETQYFGPGTRLLVL.

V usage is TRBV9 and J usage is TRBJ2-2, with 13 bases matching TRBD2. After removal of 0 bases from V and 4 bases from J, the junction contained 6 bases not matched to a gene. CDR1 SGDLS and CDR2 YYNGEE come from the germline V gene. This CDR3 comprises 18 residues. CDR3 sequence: CASSVALTSGRSTGELFF. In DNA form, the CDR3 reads TGTGCCAGCAGCGTAGCCCTGACTAGCGGGAGGAGCACCGGGGAGCTGTTTTTT.

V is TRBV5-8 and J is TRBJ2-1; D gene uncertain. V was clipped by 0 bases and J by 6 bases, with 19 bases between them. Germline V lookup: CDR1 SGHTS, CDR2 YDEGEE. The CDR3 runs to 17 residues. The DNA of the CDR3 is TGTGCCAGCAGCTTGGCCATTAAAGAGTCCCTCGGCAATGAGCAGTTCTTC. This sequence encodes CASSLAIKESLGNEQFF.